This TCR beta chain was retrieved from a study of blood T cell repertoires in COVID-19. As for the study in general: The United States, Italy and Spain supplied acute and convalescent COVID-19 samples. T cells, B-cell-depleted T cells, or PBMCs supplied cDNA or gDNA.

Germline V gives CDR1 SGHRS, CDR2 YFSETQ. CDR3 length: 17 residues. V was cut by 2 bases and J by 1 base, with 18 bases left in between. The Seattle patients joined while their infection was active and were tracked longitudinally afterward. The authors' processing: For nucleated cells, counts were estimated from reference gene primer amplification. The repertoire was sequenced with immunoSEQ multiplex PCR; TCRdb's copy has only in-frame clones and lacks some. Clone size and the V and J calls come from that table; the DNA yielded D and trimming. The sample records approximately 170,000 clones, roughly nine tenths being singletons.

This chain uses TRBV5-1 with TRBJ1-1; D gene ambiguous. The TCR sequence derives from a woman aged 55-69 years with COVID-19, enrolled during active disease. Sequenced input: peripheral blood. The CDR3 sequence is CASSLGSGGWGNTEAFF. The CDR3, as DNA: TGCGCCAGCAGCTTAGGGAGCGGAGGTTGGGGGAACACTGAAGCTTTCTTT. Complete variable domain (other parts from reference TRBV5-1 and TRBJ1-1): KAGVTQTPRYLIKTRGQQVTLSCSPISGHRSVSWYQQTPGQGLQFLFEYFSETQRNKGNFPGRFSGRQFSNSRSEMNVSTLELGDSALYLCASSLGSGGWGNTEAFFGQGTRLTVV.